These 31 T cell receptor beta chains share one sample of origin, sequenced in a study of shared T cell receptors in the human thymus. Measured with immunoSEQ multiplex PCR; TCRdb has only the in-frame clones, and not every one. The table shows about 660,000 clones, with roughly 90% occurring only once. These data are also associated with another study on human thymus T cells.

The sequencing input was thymocytes. These receptors all stem from a boy less than two years old with a congenital heart defect.

The rearrangement uses TRBV5-1 and TRBJ2-7, with TRBD2 matching over 13 bases. The CDR3 runs 17 residues. The germline V gene has CDR1 SGHRS and CDR2 YFSETQ. V was clipped by 4 bases and J by 5 bases; unmatched bases: 12. CDR3 nucleotides: TGCGCCAGCAGCCGGGGACTAGCGGGAAAGGGCGGTCACGAGCAGTACTTC. Its protein is CASSRGLAGKGGHEQYF.

The rearrangement joins TRBV5-1 to TRBJ2-5, with D uncertain. The J call is in doubt because the DNA end fits TRBJ2-7 better. Per germline, CDR1 SGHRS and CDR2 YFSETQ. The CDR3 sequence is 14 residues long. CDR3 loop: CASSLYPISYEQYF. CDR3 sequence (DNA): TGCGCCAGCAGCTTGTATCCCATCTCCTACGAGCAGTACTTC.

The genes are TRBV11-3 and TRBJ2-2; D perhaps matches TRBD2 (6 bases). The germline V and J ends were trimmed by 5 bases and 1 base, with 11 bases remaining between them. Germline CDR1 reads SGHNT; CDR2 reads YENEEA. There are 15 residues in the CDR3. The CDR3 region is CASSDRRENTGELFF. Here the CDR3 DNA reads TGTGCCAGCAGCGACCGGAGGGAGAACACCGGGGAGCTGTTTTTT.

This clone showed up just once. The CDR3 protein is CASSDGTRTADTQYF. In nucleotides, the CDR3 is TGTGCCAGCAGTGACGGGACTAGAACCGCAGATACGCAGTATTTT. V is TRBV6-1 and J is TRBJ2-3, with TRBD2 matching 8 bases. This CDR3 has 15 amino acids. Germline V gene data show CDR1 as MNHNS and CDR2 as SASEGT. V shed 3 bases and J 4 bases; nucleotides not matched to a gene: 6.

This clone was found a few times. The V and J genes are TRBV28 and TRBJ2-2; a possible D gene is TRBD1 (6 bases). The CDR3 is 14 residues long. Germline loops: CDR1 MDHEN, CDR2 SYDVKM. Trimming left V 4 bases short and J 5 bases short, with 11 bases between. CDR3: CASSSPGATGELFF. The DNA of the CDR3 is TGTGCCAGCAGTTCCCCAGGGGCAACCGGGGAGCTGTTTTTT. The variable domain in full, with the rest retrieved from reference TRBV28 and TRBJ2-2, is DVKVTQSSRYLVKRTGEKVFLECVQDMDHENMFWYRQDPGLGLRLIYFSYDVKMKEKGDIPEGYSVSREKKERFSLILESASTNQTSMYLCASSSPGATGELFFGEGSRLTVL.

This clone was counted between two and nine times. J is TRBJ1-1 and V is TRBV28; tentatively, D is TRBD1 (5 bases). CDR3 length: 13 residues. Germline V gene lookup returns CDR1 MDHEN and CDR2 SYDVKM. The ends were cut back, 5 bases at V and 4 bases at J, with 11 bases in the middle. CDR3 nucleotide sequence: TGTGCCAGCAGTAACCGGGGGTTCACTGAAGCTTTCTTT. Translating gives CASSNRGFTEAFF.

V is TRBV7-8 and J is TRBJ2-5; 14 bases fit TRBD2. CDR3 length: 17 amino acids. Germline V CDR1 and CDR2: SGHVS, FQNEAQ. V gave up 1 base and J gave up 5 bases; unmatched junction bases: 6. The chain's CDR3 is CASSLGTSGRRGETQYF. CDR3 DNA sequence: TGTGCCAGCAGCTTAGGGACTAGCGGGAGGAGGGGGGAGACCCAGTACTTC.

The rearrangement links TRBV6-1 to TRBJ2-4; 7 positions agree with TRBD1. The ends lost 2 bases at V and 5 bases at J; junction bases unmatched: 6. The CDR3 totals 15 residues. From germline, CDR1 is MNHNS and CDR2 SASEGT. CDR3 amino acids: CASSEWGQSENIQYF. As DNA, the CDR3 is TGTGCCAGCAGTGAATGGGGACAGTCCGAAAACATTCAGTACTTC.

The chain links TRBV28 to TRBJ1-6; 11 positions agree with TRBD1. Germline V gives CDR1 MDHEN, CDR2 SYDVKM. The CDR3 consists of 18 residues. The ends lost 4 bases at V and 2 bases at J; junction bases unmatched: 7. CDR3 amino acids: CASSCLDRGRPYNSPLHF. The CDR3 nucleotides read TGTGCCAGCAGTTGCCTGGACAGGGGGCGTCCCTATAATTCACCCCTCCACTTT.

The chain joins TRBV7-9 to TRBJ2-7, with a weak D call TRBD2 (6 bases). The CDR3 is made up of 15 amino acids. Trimming took 0 bases from V and 5 from J, leaving 14 bases between them. The V gene's germline CDR1 is SEHNR and CDR2 FQNEAQ (reference sequence). CDR3 bases: TGTGCCAGCAGCTTAGCGCCGGGACTTGGGGACGAGCAGTACTTC. It translates to CASSLAPGLGDEQYF.

J is TRBJ2-1 and V is TRBV27, with TRBD2 matching 13 bases. V dropped 4 bases and J dropped 7; count of bases not matched to a gene: 10. This CDR3 is built from 17 residues. Germline assignment: CDR1 MNHEY and CDR2 SMNVEV (reference sequence). The CDR3 nucleotides read TGTGCCAGCAGTTCGATCAGGACTAGCGGGAGAGGTAATGAGCAGTTCTTC. It is translated as CASSSIRTSGRGNEQFF.

This sequence joins TRBV5-4 and TRBJ2-7, with a tentative D call TRBD2 (6 bases). The CDR3 contains 15 residues. Germline CDR1 SGHNT, CDR2 YYREEE (reference sequence). The V and J ends lost 4 bases and 3 bases respectively, with 17 bases between them. CDR3 nucleotides: TGTGCCAGCAGCGGGGGAGCGGGTGCCGACTACGAGCAGTACTTC. As protein: CASSGGAGADYEQYF.

The rearrangement links TRBV19 to TRBJ2-1, with D possibly TRBD1 on 6 matching bases. Trimming left V 6 bases short and J 7 bases short, with 19 bases between. The germline gives CDR1 LNHDA, CDR2 SQIVND (reference sequence). CDR3 size: 15 residues. In DNA, the CDR3 is TGTGCCAGTAGCGTACAGGGAGATCGGGATAATGAGCAGTTCTTC. Translated: CASSVQGDRDNEQFF.

This chain uses TRBV4-3 with TRBJ2-1; TRBD2 agrees at 7 bases. V was clipped by 2 bases and J by 0 bases; unmatched bases: 4. CDR3 size: 16 residues. CDR1 and CDR2 from the germline V gene are LGHNA and YSLEER. CDR3 protein: CASSQSRLASYNEQFF. DNA of the CDR3: TGCGCCAGCAGCCAATCCAGACTAGCCTCCTACAATGAGCAGTTCTTC.

This clone has only a few counts. This chain uses TRBV5-5 with TRBJ2-7; possible D gene TRBD1, 5 bases. CDR1 is SGHKS, CDR2 YYEKEE, per germline (reference sequence). Trimming shortened V by 0 bases and J by 3 bases, and 10 bases separated the two germline ends. The CDR3 consists of 14 residues. This CDR3 is CASSLAQGNYEQYF. In DNA, the CDR3 is TGTGCCAGCAGCTTGGCCCAGGGTAACTACGAGCAGTACTTC.

The gene calls are TRBV4-3 and TRBJ2-5; 7 bases are shared with TRBD2. Germline trimming cut 3 bases from V and 4 bases from J; bases unmatched to any gene: 14. This CDR3 is 17 amino acids long. Germline loops: CDR1 LGHNA, CDR2 YSLEER. DNA of the CDR3: TGCGCCAGCAGCCAGACGATCTTAGCGGGCCTCTCAGAGACCCAGTACTTC. The encoded protein is CASSQTILAGLSETQYF.

This CDR3 is CASRRCYGYTF. The DNA of the CDR3 is TGTGCCAGCAGGAGATGCTATGGCTACACCTTC. The V and J genes are TRBV6-1 and TRBJ1-2, with no clear D. Germline CDR1 reads MNHNS; CDR2 reads SASEGT. The CDR3 is 11 residues long. Between the trimmed V and J ends, which lost 6 bases and 4 bases, there was a span of 6 bases.

The chain employs TRBV4-1 and TRBJ1-4; 8 bases fit TRBD1. V dropped 1 base and J dropped 8; count of bases not matched to a gene: 6. Germline V gene sequence: CDR1 MGHRA, CDR2 YSYEKL. This CDR3 contains 15 residues. The CDR3 bases are TGCGCCAGCAGCCAAGGGGACAGGAGGGAGGAAAAACTGTTTTTT. Protein: CASSQGDRREEKLFF.

V is TRBV6-5 and J is TRBJ1-2; D is undetermined. CDR1 and CDR2 (germline): MNHEY, SVGAGI. The CDR3 spans 14 residues. V shed 4 bases and J shed 4 bases, with 13 bases lying between them. The CDR3 DNA reads TGTGCCAGCAGTTCCTCTCGTACAGCCTATGGCTACACCTTC. Translating it yields CASSSSRTAYGYTF.

This clone showed up just a few times. The chain couples TRBV15 to TRBJ2-2; D not certain. Germline V gives CDR1 LNHNV, CDR2 YYDKDF (reference sequence). V was cut by 0 bases and J by 4 bases, with 18 bases left in between. The CDR3 totals 18 residues. CDR3 region: CATSREDLKTASTGELFF. As DNA, the CDR3 is TGTGCCACCAGCAGAGAGGATCTGAAAACAGCAAGCACCGGGGAGCTGTTTTTT.

V gene TRBV11-2 combines with J gene TRBJ2-7; no clear D. V was shortened by 3 bases and J by 2 bases, with 8 bases between the two germline ends. Per the germline V gene, CDR1 is SGHAT and CDR2 is FQNNGV. This CDR3 has 13 amino acids. For the CDR3, the DNA is TGTGCCAGCAGCTTTAGTAACGCCTACGAGCAGTACTTC. Protein: CASSFSNAYEQYF. Based on the CDR3 plus reference TRBV11-2 and TRBJ2-7, the full variable domain is EAGVAQSPRYKIIEKRQSVAFWCNPISGHATLYWYQQILGQGPKLLIQFQNNGVVDDSQLPKDRFSAERLKGVDSTLKIQPAKLEDSAVYLCASSFSNAYEQYFGPGTRLTVT.

The V call is TRBV7-2, the J call TRBJ2-1; TRBD2 is a possible D gene (5 bases). V was trimmed by 1 base and J by 5 bases, leaving 12 bases between them. The CDR3 runs to 15 residues. Germline loops: CDR1 SGHTA, CDR2 FQGNSA. CDR3 sequence reads: CASSLELGRDNEQFF. The CDR3 DNA follows: TGTGCCAGCAGCTTAGAGCTTGGGAGAGACAATGAGCAGTTCTTC.

The CDR3 DNA sequence: TGTGCCACCTCAGGGATCGGCTACGAGCAGTACTTC. It codes for CATSGIGYEQYF. The chain recombines TRBV6-1 with TRBJ2-7, with a possible D match to TRBD1 (5 bases). Trimming cost V 10 bases and J 3 bases, with 13 bases left between them. CDR3 size: 12 residues. Germline V gene sequence: CDR1 MNHNS, CDR2 SASEGT.

The chain links TRBV2 to TRBJ2-7; D not resolved. CDR3 length: 10 amino acids. Trimming took off 6 bases at V and 3 bases at J, with 3 bases between the two ends. Germline lookup yields CDR1 SNHLY and CDR2 FYNNEI. The CDR3 sequence: CASRYYEQYF. DNA for the CDR3: TGTGCCAGCAGATACTACGAGCAGTACTTC.

This clone was detected only a few times. The chain combines TRBV5-6 with TRBJ2-7; possible D gene TRBD1, 6 bases. The CDR3 has 16 residues. The germline V gene encodes CDR1 SGHDT and CDR2 YYEEEE. Deletions cut 0 bases from V and 0 bases from J, with 13 bases between. CDR3 bases: TGTGCCAGCAGCTTGGGGGGGCGGGCAGGCTCCTACGAGCAGTACTTC. It encodes CASSLGGRAGSYEQYF.

The chain uses TRBV10-1 and TRBJ2-7; 7 bases align to TRBD2. V trimming: 4 bases; J trimming: 2 bases; junction bases outside the gene matches: 8. The CDR3 is made up of 15 amino acids. Germline CDR1 is WNHNN and CDR2 is SYGVQD (reference sequence). As DNA, the CDR3 is TGCGCCAGCAGTGTCTGCCCCGGGAGGACCTACGAGCAGTACTTC. Translation: CASSVCPGRTYEQYF.

The chain uses TRBV15 and TRBJ2-2; the match to TRBD1 covers 10 bases. Germline loops: CDR1 LNHNV, CDR2 YYDKDF (reference sequence). CDR3 size: 19 residues. Trimming at V came to 4 bases and at J to 2 bases, leaving 13 bases not matched to a gene. The CDR3 nucleotides are TGTGCCACCAGCACCCTGAGGGTGGGGACAGGGGTAAACACCGGGGAGCTGTTTTTT. It is translated as CATSTLRVGTGVNTGELFF.

The chain combines TRBV6-6 with TRBJ2-2; a possible D gene is TRBD2 (5 bases). The germline V gene encodes CDR1 MNHNY and CDR2 SVGAGI (reference sequence). V was trimmed by 6 bases and J by 3 bases, leaving 17 bases between them. CDR3 length: 16 residues. The CDR3 DNA follows: TGTGCCAGCAGCGAGCAGTGGGCGGGCGACACCGGGGAGCTGTTTTTT. It specifies CASSEQWAGDTGELFF.

The V and J genes are TRBV19 and TRBJ1-2, with D possibly TRBD1 on 5 matching bases. From germline, CDR1 is LNHDA and CDR2 SQIVND (reference sequence). V was trimmed by 3 bases and J by 6 bases, leaving 8 bases between them. The CDR3 is 12 amino acids. In nucleotides, the CDR3 is TGTGCCAGTAGTATCGACAGTCATGGCTACACCTTC. Protein product: CASSIDSHGYTF.

The chain couples TRBV28 to TRBJ1-5, with 9 bases fitting TRBD1. The CDR3 is made up of 19 amino acids. The V gene's germline CDR1 is MDHEN and CDR2 SYDVKM. The V and J ends lost 5 bases and 5 bases, in that order; junction bases with no gene match: 19. The CDR3 bases are TGTGCCAGCAGTGCCTTTCGACAGGGGGACGCTCCGTCTCATCAGCCCCAGCATTTT. It specifies CASSAFRQGDAPSHQPQHF.

J is TRBJ1-2 and V is TRBV27; TRBD1 matches at 8 bases. The germline V gene encodes CDR1 MNHEY and CDR2 SMNVEV (reference sequence). The J segment lost 6 bases and the V segment lost 3 bases, leaving 9 bases of the junction unmatched. This CDR3 has 15 residues. The CDR3 DNA reads as TGTGCCAGCAGTTTGGTGAGGGGGGACAGGAATGGCTACACCTTC. Its translation is CASSLVRGDRNGYTF.